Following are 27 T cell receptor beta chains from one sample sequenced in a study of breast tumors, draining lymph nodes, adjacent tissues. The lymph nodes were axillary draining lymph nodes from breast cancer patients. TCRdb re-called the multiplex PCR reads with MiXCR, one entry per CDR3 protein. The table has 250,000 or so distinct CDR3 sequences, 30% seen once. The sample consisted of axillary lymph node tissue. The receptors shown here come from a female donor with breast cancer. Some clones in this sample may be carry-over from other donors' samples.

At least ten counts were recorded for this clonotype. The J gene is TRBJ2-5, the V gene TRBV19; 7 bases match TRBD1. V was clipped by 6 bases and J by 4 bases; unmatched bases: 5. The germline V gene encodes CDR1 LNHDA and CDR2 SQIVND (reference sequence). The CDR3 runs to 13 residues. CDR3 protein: CASSGTEGETQYF. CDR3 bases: TGTGCCAGTAGCGGGACAGAGGGAGAGACCCAGTACTTC.

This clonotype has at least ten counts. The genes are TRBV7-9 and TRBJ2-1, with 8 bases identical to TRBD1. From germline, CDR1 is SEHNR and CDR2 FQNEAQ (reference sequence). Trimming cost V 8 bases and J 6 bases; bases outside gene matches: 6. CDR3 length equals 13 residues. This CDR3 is CASLQGAGNEQFF. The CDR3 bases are TGTGCCAGCCTTCAGGGGGCAGGCAATGAGCAGTTCTTC.

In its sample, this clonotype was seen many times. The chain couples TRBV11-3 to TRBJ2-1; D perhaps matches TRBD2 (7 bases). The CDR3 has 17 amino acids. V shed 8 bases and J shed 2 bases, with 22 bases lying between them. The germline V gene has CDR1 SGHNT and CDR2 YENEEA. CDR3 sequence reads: CASGGFLGGGPYNEQFF. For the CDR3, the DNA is TGTGCCAGCGGGGGCTTCCTTGGGGGAGGGCCCTACAATGAGCAGTTCTTC. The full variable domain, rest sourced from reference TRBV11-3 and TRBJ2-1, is EAGVVQSPRYKIIEKKQPVAFWCNPISGHNTLYWYLQNLGQGPELLIRYENEEAVDDSQLPKDRFSAERLKGVDSTLKIQPAELGDSAVYLCASGGFLGGGPYNEQFFGPGTRLTVL.

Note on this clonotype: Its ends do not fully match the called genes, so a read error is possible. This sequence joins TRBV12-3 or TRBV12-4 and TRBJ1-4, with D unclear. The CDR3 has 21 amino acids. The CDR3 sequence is CASSPYLFNGAPRTGNEKLSF. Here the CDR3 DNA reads TGTGCCAGCAGTCCATACCTTTTTAATGGTGCGCCCCGGACGGGTAATGAAAAACTGTCTTTT.

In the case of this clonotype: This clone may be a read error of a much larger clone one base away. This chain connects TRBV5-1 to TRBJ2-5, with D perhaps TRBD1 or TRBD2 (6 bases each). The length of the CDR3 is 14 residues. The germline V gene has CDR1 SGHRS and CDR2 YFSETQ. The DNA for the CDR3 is TGCGCCAGCAGCTTGGTGGCGGGACAAGACACCCAGTACTTC. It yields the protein CASSLVAGQDTQYF.

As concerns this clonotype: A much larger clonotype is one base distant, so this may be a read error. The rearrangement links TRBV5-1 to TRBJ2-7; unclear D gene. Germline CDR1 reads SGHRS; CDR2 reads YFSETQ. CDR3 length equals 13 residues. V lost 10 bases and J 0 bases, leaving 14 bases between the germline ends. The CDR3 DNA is TGCGCCGGTAGGGTCTTGAACTCCTACGAGCAGTACTTC. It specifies CAGRVLNSYEQYF.

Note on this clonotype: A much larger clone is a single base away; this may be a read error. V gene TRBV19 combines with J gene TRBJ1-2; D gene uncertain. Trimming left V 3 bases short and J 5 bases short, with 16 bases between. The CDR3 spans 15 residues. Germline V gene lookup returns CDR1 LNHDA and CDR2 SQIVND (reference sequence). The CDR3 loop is CASSIGSASEYGYTF. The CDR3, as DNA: TGTGCCAGTAGTATTGGGTCGGCCAGCGAATATGGCTACACCTTC.

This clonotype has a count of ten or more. Here the CDR3 DNA reads TGTGCCATCAGTGAGTCGAGCAACAATTCACCCCTCCACTTT. Its protein product is CAISESSNNSPLHF. The J gene is TRBJ1-6, the V gene TRBV10-3; D is uncertain. This CDR3 is built from 14 residues. V gave up 0 bases and J gave up 7 bases, with 7 bases separating them. CDR1 is ENHRY, CDR2 SYGVKD, per germline.

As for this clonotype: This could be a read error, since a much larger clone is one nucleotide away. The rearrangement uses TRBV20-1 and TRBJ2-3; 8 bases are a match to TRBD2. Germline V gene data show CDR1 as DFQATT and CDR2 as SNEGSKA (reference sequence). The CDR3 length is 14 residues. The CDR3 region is CSARPGGNTATQYF. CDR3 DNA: TGCAGTGCTCGACCGGGAGGGAACACAGCTACGCAGTATTTT.

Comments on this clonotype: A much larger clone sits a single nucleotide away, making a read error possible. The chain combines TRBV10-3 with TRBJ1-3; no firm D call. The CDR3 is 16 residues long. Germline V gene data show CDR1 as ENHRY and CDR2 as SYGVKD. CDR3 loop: CASSSLFLSSGDTIYF. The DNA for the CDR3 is TGTGCCAGCAGTTCCTTATTTCTTAGCTCTGGAGACACCATATATTTT.

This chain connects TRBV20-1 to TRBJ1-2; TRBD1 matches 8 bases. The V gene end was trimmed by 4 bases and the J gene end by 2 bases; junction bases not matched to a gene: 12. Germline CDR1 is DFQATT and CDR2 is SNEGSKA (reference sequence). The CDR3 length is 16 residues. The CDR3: CSATEQGGMKNYGYTF. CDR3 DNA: TGCAGTGCTACAGAACAGGGGGGAATGAAAAACTATGGCTACACCTTC.

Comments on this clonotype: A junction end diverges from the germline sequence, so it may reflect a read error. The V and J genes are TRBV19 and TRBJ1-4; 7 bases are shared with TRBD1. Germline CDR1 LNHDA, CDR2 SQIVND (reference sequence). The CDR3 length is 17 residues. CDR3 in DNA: TGTGCCAGTAGCACTACAGGGGACCAAGGCACTAATGAAAAACTGTCTTTT. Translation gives CASSTTGDQGTNEKLSF.

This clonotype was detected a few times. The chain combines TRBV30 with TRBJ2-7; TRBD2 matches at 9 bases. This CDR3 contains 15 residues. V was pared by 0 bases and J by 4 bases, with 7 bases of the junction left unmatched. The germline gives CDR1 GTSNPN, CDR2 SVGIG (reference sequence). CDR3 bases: TGTGCCTGGAGTGTGAGGCTAGCGGGGCCTTACGAGCAGTACTTC. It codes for CAWSVRLAGPYEQYF.

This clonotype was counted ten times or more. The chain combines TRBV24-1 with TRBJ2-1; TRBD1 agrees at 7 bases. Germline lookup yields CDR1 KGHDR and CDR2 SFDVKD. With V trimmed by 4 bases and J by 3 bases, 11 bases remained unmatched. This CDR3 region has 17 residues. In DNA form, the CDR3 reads TGTGCCACCAGTGACCAGATAGTCGGGGACAGCTACAATGAGCAGTTCTTC. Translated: CATSDQIVGDSYNEQFF.

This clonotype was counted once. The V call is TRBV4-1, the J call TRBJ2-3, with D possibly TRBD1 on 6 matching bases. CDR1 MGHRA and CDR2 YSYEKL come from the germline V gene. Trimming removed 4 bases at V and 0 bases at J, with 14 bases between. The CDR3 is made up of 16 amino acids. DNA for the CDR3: TGCGCCAGCAGCCTTACAGGGTATACAAGCACAGATACGCAGTATTTT. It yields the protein CASSLTGYTSTDTQYF.

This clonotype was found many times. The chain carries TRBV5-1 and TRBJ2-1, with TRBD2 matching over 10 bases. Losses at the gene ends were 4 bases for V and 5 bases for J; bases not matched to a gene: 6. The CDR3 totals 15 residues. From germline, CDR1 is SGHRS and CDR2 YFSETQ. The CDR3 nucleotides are TGCGCCAGCAGCGATAGCGGGAGGAAGCACAATGAGCAGTTCTTC. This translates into CASSDSGRKHNEQFF.

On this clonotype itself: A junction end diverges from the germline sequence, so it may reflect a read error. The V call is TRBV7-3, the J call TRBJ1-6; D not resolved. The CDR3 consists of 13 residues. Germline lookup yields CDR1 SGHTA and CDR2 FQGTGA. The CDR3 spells CASSLGGRSPLRF. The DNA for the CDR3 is TGTGCCAGCAGCTTGGGAGGTAGATCACCCCTCCGCTTT.

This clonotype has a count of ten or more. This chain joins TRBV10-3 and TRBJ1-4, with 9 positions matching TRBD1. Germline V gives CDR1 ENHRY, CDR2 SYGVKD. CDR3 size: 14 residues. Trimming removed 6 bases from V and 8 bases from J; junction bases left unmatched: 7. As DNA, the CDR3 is TGTGCCATCAGCGCTCCGGGACAGGGAGAAAAACTGTTTTTT. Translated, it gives CAISAPGQGEKLFF.

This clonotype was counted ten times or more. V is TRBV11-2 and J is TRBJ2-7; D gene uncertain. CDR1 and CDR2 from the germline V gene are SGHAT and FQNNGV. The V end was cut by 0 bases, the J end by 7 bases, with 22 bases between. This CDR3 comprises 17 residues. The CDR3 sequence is CASSLDRAWSSDLEQYF. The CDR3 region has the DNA TGTGCCAGCAGCTTAGATCGGGCGTGGTCCTCGGATTTGGAGCAGTACTTC.

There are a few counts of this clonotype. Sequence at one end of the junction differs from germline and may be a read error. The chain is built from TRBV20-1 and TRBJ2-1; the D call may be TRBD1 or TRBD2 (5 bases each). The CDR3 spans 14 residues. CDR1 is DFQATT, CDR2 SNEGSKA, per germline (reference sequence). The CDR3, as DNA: TGCAGTGCTAGTGGGGGTCTATTATACACTGAGCAGTTCTTC. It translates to CSASGGLLYTEQFF.

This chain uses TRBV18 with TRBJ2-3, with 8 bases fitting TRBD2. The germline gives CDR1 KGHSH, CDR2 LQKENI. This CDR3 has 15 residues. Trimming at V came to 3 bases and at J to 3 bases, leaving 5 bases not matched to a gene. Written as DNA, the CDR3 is TGTGCCAGCTCACCGAGCGGGAGTGCGACAGATACGCAGTATTTT. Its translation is CASSPSGSATDTQYF.

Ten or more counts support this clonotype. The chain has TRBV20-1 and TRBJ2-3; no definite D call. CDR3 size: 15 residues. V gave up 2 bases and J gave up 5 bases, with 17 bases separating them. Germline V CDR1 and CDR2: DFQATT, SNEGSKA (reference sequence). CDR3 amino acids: CSARRPARPLDTQYF. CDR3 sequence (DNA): TGCAGTGCTAGAAGACCAGCGAGACCCCTAGATACGCAGTATTTT.

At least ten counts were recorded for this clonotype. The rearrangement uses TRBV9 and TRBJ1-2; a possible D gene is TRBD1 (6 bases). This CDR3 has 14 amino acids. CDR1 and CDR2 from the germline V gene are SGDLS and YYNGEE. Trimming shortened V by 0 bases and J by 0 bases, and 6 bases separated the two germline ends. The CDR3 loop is CASSVGTANYGYTF. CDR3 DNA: TGTGCCAGCAGCGTAGGGACAGCTAACTATGGCTACACCTTC.

The CDR3 coding sequence is TGTGCCAGCAGTTGGCCACTAGCGGGGGTCAGCTCCTACAATGAGCAGTTCTTC. Amino acids: CASSWPLAGVSSYNEQFF. This sequence joins TRBV28 and TRBJ2-1, with 11 positions matching TRBD2. J lost 0 bases, V lost 4 bases, and 8 bases had no gene match. This CDR3 contains 18 residues. CDR1 is MDHEN and CDR2 is SYDVKM in the germline V gene.

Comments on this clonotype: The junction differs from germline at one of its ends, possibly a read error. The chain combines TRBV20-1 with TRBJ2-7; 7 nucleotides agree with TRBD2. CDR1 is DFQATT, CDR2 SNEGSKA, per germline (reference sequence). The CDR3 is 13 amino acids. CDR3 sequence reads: CSAHSGTTYAQYF. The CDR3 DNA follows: TGCAGTGCCCACAGCGGGACCACCTACGCGCAGTACTTC.

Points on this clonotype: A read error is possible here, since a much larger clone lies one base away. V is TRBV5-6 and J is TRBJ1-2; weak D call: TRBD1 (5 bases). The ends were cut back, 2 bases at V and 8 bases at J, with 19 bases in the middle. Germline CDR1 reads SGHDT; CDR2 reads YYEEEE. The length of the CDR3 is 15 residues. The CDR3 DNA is TGTGCCAGCAGCTTTTCAGAGTCACAGGCGGTCGGCTACACCTTC. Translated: CASSFSESQAVGYTF.

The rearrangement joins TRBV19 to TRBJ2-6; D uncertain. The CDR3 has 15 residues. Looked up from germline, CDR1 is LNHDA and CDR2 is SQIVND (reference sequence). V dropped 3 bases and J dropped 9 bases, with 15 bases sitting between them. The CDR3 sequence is CASSIVSQLGNVLTF. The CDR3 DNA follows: TGTGCCAGTAGTATCGTGTCCCAGTTGGGCAACGTCCTGACTTTC.